What follows are 25 T cell receptor beta chains derived from one specimen sequenced in a study of CD8 T cells in Susac syndrome. Reverse transcription used about 0.45 to 1 ug RNA and random hexamers. TCRdb reprocessed the immunoSEQ multiplex PCR reads with MiXCR, giving one entry per CDR3 protein. This sample has 180,000 or so distinct CDR3 sequences, with roughly 96% found just once. Source material: CD4+ T cells from PBMCs. The origin of the receptors is a human donor with multiple sclerosis.

This chain uses TRBV23-1 with TRBJ2-3, with 7 bases that match TRBD1. TRBV23-1 has ORF status, its function being uncertain. The CDR3 length is 19 residues. V gave up 6 bases and J gave up 2 bases; unmatched junction bases: 20. The CDR3 bases are TGCGCCAGCAGCCGAGTTCTCGGACAGGTGGGGATTTCCACAGATACGCAGTATTTT. It specifies CASSRVLGQVGISTDTQYF.

V usage is TRBV12-3 or TRBV12-4 and J usage is TRBJ2-5; TRBD2 aligns across 11 bases. With 7 bases clipped from V and 4 bases from J, the junction kept 8 bases outside the gene matches. The CDR3 length is 15 residues. CDR3 nucleotides: TGTGCCAGCACCGATAGCGGGGGGGCCGTAGAGACCCAGTACTTC. Protein sequence: CASTDSGGAVETQYF.

The chain combines TRBV11-2 with TRBJ2-5; no reliable D call. CDR3 length: 15 amino acids. Trimming pared 4 bases from V and 4 bases from J, leaving 16 bases between. Germline CDR1 reads SGHAT; CDR2 reads FQNNGV. This CDR3 reads CASSSQSWWSETQYF. For the CDR3, the DNA is TGTGCCAGCAGCTCCCAGTCGTGGTGGTCAGAGACCCAGTACTTC.

This clonotype was observed once. The V gene is TRBV27, the J gene TRBJ2-7; weak D call: TRBD1 (5 bases). V lost 1 base to trimming and J lost 2 bases, with 12 bases between them. CDR1 is MNHEY, CDR2 SMNVEV, per germline (reference sequence). The CDR3 is made up of 15 amino acids. CDR3 in amino acids: CASSLFGEGAYEQYF. DNA for the CDR3: TGTGCCAGCAGTTTATTCGGCGAAGGGGCCTACGAGCAGTACTTC.

V and J are TRBV24-1 and TRBJ2-3; D uncertain. The V end was cut by 4 bases, the J end by 8 bases, with 12 bases between. CDR1 and CDR2 (germline): KGHDR, SFDVKD. This CDR3 is built from 13 residues. The CDR3 spells CATSDSPVGTQYF. CDR3 sequence (DNA): TGTGCCACCAGTGACAGCCCCGTGGGTACGCAGTATTTT.

This sequence joins TRBV9 and TRBJ2-1; 10 nucleotides align to TRBD2. CDR3 size: 15 residues. Trimming removed 5 bases from V and 9 bases from J; junction bases left unmatched: 11. Germline V CDR1 and CDR2: SGDLS, YYNGEE. For the CDR3, the DNA is TGTGCCAGCAGTTCGGAAGGAGCGGGAGGGCCTGAGCAGTTCTTC. Its translation is CASSSEGAGGPEQFF. Full variable domain (remainder filled in from reference TRBV9 and TRBJ2-1): DSGVTQTPKHLITATGQRVTLRCSPRSGDLSVYWYQQSLDQGLQFLIQYYNGEERAKGNILERFSAQQFPDLHSELNLSSLELGDSALYFCASSSEGAGGPEQFFGPGTRLTVL.

The chain uses TRBV3-1 and TRBJ2-2; D ambiguous. The V gene's germline CDR1 is LGHDT and CDR2 YNNKEL (reference sequence). The CDR3 loop spans 11 amino acids. With 6 bases removed from V and 10 bases from J, the gap between germline ends came to 9 bases. The CDR3 DNA is TGTGCCAGCAGTCCCGGAGCGGAGCTGTTTTTT. Encoded protein: CASSPGAELFF.

The chain's CDR3 is CASSMTGAPMHYGYTF. Written as DNA, the CDR3 is TGTGCCAGCAGCATGACAGGGGCGCCGATGCACTATGGCTACACCTTC. The chain is built from TRBV11-2 and TRBJ1-2; 8 bases align to TRBD1. The CDR3 length is 16 residues. J was trimmed by 3 bases and V by 5 bases; bases with no gene match: 11. Per the germline V gene, CDR1 is SGHAT and CDR2 is FQNNGV.

This sequence joins TRBV10-3 and TRBJ2-3, with no clear D. Germline loops: CDR1 ENHRY, CDR2 SYGVKD. V was pared by 8 bases and J by 4 bases, with 10 bases between. This CDR3 has 12 residues. CDR3 DNA: TGTGCCATCTCTTTAGCATCAGATACGCAGTATTTT. Protein sequence: CAISLASDTQYF.

This chain joins TRBV5-6 and TRBJ1-2; D is ambiguous. Trimming stripped 1 base from V and 7 bases from J, with 5 bases between. This CDR3 region has 11 residues. Germline assignment: CDR1 SGHDT and CDR2 YYEEEE. Written as DNA, the CDR3 is TGTGCCAGCAGCTTGATGTCTGGCTACACCTTC. Translating it yields CASSLMSGYTF.

V and J are TRBV3-1 and TRBJ2-3; D unresolved. V was pared by 3 bases and J by 4 bases, with 8 bases between. Germline CDR1 LGHDT, CDR2 YNNKEL (reference sequence). The CDR3 is made up of 13 amino acids. The CDR3, as DNA: TGTGCCAGCAGCCAGCGGACCGCAGATACGCAGTATTTT. It yields the protein CASSQRTADTQYF.

This clonotype was picked up one time. The V and J genes are TRBV30 and TRBJ2-1, with TRBD2 matching 12 bases. The V and J ends lost 4 bases and 4 bases, in that order; junction bases with no gene match: 2. Germline V gene lookup returns CDR1 GTSNPN and CDR2 SVGIG (reference sequence). This CDR3 is 14 amino acids long. CDR3 sequence: CAWTLAGGYNEQFF. The CDR3 DNA follows: TGTGCCTGGACCCTAGCGGGGGGGTACAATGAGCAGTTCTTC.

The chain recombines TRBV9 with TRBJ1-2, with a possible D match to TRBD1 (5 bases). This CDR3 is built from 13 residues. Germline V gene sequence: CDR1 SGDLS, CDR2 YYNGEE. Trimming shortened V by 3 bases and J by 1 base, and 7 bases separated the two germline ends. The CDR3 spells CASSATVNYGYTF. The CDR3 DNA sequence: TGTGCCAGCAGCGCGACAGTTAACTATGGCTACACCTTC.

The rearrangement joins TRBV3-1 to TRBJ2-1; no clear D gene. CDR3 length: 13 amino acids. Between the trimmed V and J ends, which lost 1 base and 2 bases, there was a span of 3 bases. Germline V gene sequence: CDR1 LGHDT, CDR2 YNNKEL (reference sequence). The CDR3 reads CASSQVTYNEQFF. The CDR3 DNA sequence: TGTGCCAGCAGCCAAGTTACCTACAATGAGCAGTTCTTC.

This chain joins TRBV4-2 and TRBJ1-3, with D unresolved. The CDR3 is 16 residues long. The V gene's germline CDR1 is LGHNA and CDR2 YNFKEQ. Trimming removed 0 bases at V and 0 bases at J, with 9 bases between. The CDR3 bases are TGTGCCAGCAGCCAAGATAGCCTGAACTCTGGAAACACCATATATTTT. It codes for CASSQDSLNSGNTIYF.

The V gene is TRBV6-5, the J gene TRBJ1-2, with 7 bases matching TRBD1. The V gene's germline CDR1 is MNHEY and CDR2 SVGAGI. The CDR3 sequence is 13 residues long. With V trimmed by 4 bases and J by 2 bases, 1 base remained unmatched. The DNA of the CDR3 is TGTGCCAGCAGTTCGACAGGGAACTATGGCTACACCTTC. Translation: CASSSTGNYGYTF.

The chain uses TRBV24-1 and TRBJ1-2, with D hard to call. Trimming removed 5 bases from V and 5 bases from J, with 8 bases in between. This CDR3 is 12 amino acids long. Germline V lookup: CDR1 KGHDR, CDR2 SFDVKD. CDR3 amino acids: CATSAGPYGYTF. The CDR3 nucleotides are TGTGCCACCAGTGCAGGCCCTTATGGCTACACCTTC.

This sequence joins TRBV6-6 and TRBJ2-5; D may be TRBD2 (6 bases). The V gene's germline CDR1 is MNHNY and CDR2 SVGAGI (reference sequence). This CDR3 is 12 amino acids long. V lost 8 bases and J lost 1, with 8 bases in between. CDR3 sequence (DNA): TGTGCCAGCTCCGGGGGCCAAGAGACCCAGTACTTC. Its protein product is CASSGGQETQYF.

V is TRBV20-1 and J is TRBJ2-2, with TRBD1 identical over 7 bases. The CDR3 runs to 14 residues. Trimming cost V 6 bases and J 4 bases; bases outside gene matches: 8. Germline lookup yields CDR1 DFQATT and CDR2 SNEGSKA (reference sequence). DNA for the CDR3: TGCAGTGCCTTACAAGGGGGCACCACCGGGGAGCTGTTTTTT. Protein: CSALQGGTTGELFF.

The chain recombines TRBV4-2 with TRBJ2-1; D uncertain. V was cut by 0 bases and J by 7 bases, with 10 bases left in between. The CDR3 runs 14 residues. Per the germline V gene, CDR1 is LGHNA and CDR2 is YNFKEQ. CDR3 coding DNA: TGTGCCAGCAGCCAAGAAGGAAGTGTGAATGAGCAGTTCTTC. Translation gives CASSQEGSVNEQFF.

The chain uses TRBV20-1 and TRBJ2-3; 11 bases are shared with TRBD2. With V trimmed by 5 bases and J by 5 bases, 6 bases remained unmatched. The CDR3 is made up of 14 amino acids. Per germline, CDR1 DFQATT and CDR2 SNEGSKA (reference sequence). This CDR3 is CSASIAGGRDTQYF. In nucleotides, the CDR3 is TGCAGTGCTTCCATAGCGGGAGGGCGAGATACGCAGTATTTT.

This clonotype appeared a single time. The rearrangement links TRBV3-1 to TRBJ2-2; no firm D call. Germline values: CDR1 LGHDT, CDR2 YNNKEL (reference sequence). With 0 bases removed from V and 13 bases from J, the gap between germline ends came to 6 bases. CDR3 length: 11 amino acids. CDR3 sequence (DNA): TGTGCCAGCAGCCAAGAAACCGGGCTGTTTTTT. It encodes CASSQETGLFF.

The chain combines TRBV21-1 with TRBJ2-1; the table's D call, TRBD1, has no DNA check behind it. TRBV21-1 is a documented pseudogene. The CDR3 loop spans 15 amino acids. CDR3 residues: CASSYDRGRLPEQFF. CDR3 sequence (DNA): TGTGCCAGCAGCTATGACAGGGGGCGCCTACCTGAGCAGTTCTTC.

The J gene is TRBJ2-7, the V gene TRBV29-1; possibly TRBD1 or TRBD2 for D (6 bases each). The ends were cut back, 2 bases at V and 7 bases at J, with 9 bases in the middle. The germline CDR1 and CDR2 sequences are SQVTM and ANQGSEA. This CDR3 comprises 11 residues. The CDR3 nucleotides read TGCAGCGTTGAAAGGGGGAGGGAGCAGTACTTC. This translates into CSVERGREQYF.

V and J are TRBV30 and TRBJ2-1, with no clear D. The germline V gene encodes CDR1 GTSNPN and CDR2 SVGIG (reference sequence). This CDR3 has 15 residues. V lost 2 bases and J lost 6, with 17 bases in between. The chain's CDR3 is CAWSPFGHLSNEQFF. CDR3 DNA: TGTGCCTGGAGTCCCTTTGGGCACCTATCCAATGAGCAGTTCTTC.